Below, 5 T cell receptor beta chains from the same sample are listed, as sequenced in a study of technical replicates of blood from several donors. Sequenced by immunoSEQ multiplex PCR; TCRdb stores in-frame clones only, minus some. The profile shows some 15,000 clones, under 90% of them singletons. The sequenced material came from PBMCs. These receptors were collected from a human donor in good health. Some clones in this sample may be carry-over from other donors' samples.

CDR3 protein: CASSHRDSSYEQYF. The CDR3 DNA sequence: TGCGCCAGCAGCCACCGGGACAGCTCCTACGAGCAGTACTTC. The rearrangement links TRBV4-1 to TRBJ2-7; 7 nucleotides align to TRBD1. There are 14 residues in the CDR3. Germline V gene data show CDR1 as MGHRA and CDR2 as YSYEKL. Germline trimming cut 3 bases from V and 0 bases from J; bases unmatched to any gene: 2.

The chain employs TRBV6-6 and TRBJ2-5; 7 bases map to TRBD2. Trimming at V came to 0 bases and at J to 5 bases, leaving 3 bases not matched to a gene. This CDR3 has 14 residues. CDR1 MNHNY and CDR2 SVGAGI come from the germline V gene (reference sequence). CDR3 nucleotides: TGTGCCAGCAGTTACTCCGGGGGGTGGGAGACCCAGTACTTC. This codes for CASSYSGGWETQYF.

This chain connects TRBV4-2 to TRBJ2-7; 9 bases are a match to TRBD2. V gave up 0 bases and J gave up 0 bases; unmatched junction bases: 0. The CDR3 is 15 amino acids. Germline V gene lookup returns CDR1 LGHNA and CDR2 YNFKEQ. CDR3 DNA sequence: TGTGCCAGCAGCCAAGAGCGGGAGGGCTCCTACGAGCAGTACTTC. Protein product: CASSQEREGSYEQYF.

The chain couples TRBV30 to TRBJ1-4; possibly TRBD1 for D (5 bases). Germline V CDR1 and CDR2: GTSNPN, SVGIG (reference sequence). The CDR3 is 13 residues long. The V gene lost 3 bases and the J gene lost 6 bases, with 11 bases spanning the gap. In nucleotides, the CDR3 is TGTGCCTGGAGCAGGGTCGTTTATGAAAAACTGTTTTTT. It encodes CAWSRVVYEKLFF.

This chain links TRBV7-2 with TRBJ2-5; D gene uncertain. The germline CDR1 and CDR2 sequences are SGHTA and FQGNSA. V lost 5 bases and J 4 bases, leaving 8 bases between the germline ends. This CDR3 spans 12 amino acids. The DNA of the CDR3 is TGTGCCAGCAGCGAAAGCCGAGAGACCCAGTACTTC. This gives the protein CASSESRETQYF.